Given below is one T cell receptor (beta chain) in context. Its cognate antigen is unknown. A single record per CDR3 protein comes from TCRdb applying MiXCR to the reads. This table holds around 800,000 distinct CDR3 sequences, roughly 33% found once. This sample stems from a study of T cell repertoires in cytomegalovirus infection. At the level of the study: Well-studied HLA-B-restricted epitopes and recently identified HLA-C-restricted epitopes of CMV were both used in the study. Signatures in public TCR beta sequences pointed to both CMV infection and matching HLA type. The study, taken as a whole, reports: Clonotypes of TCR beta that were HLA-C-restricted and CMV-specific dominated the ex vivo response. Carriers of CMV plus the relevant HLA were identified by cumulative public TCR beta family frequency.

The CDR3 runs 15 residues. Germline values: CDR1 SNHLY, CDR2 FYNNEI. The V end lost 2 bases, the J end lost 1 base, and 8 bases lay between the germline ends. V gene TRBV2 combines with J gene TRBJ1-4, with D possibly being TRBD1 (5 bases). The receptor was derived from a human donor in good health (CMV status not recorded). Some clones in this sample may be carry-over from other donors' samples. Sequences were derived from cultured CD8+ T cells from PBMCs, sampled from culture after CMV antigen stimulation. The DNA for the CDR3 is TGTGCCAGCAGTGAATTTGGGGGAACTAATGAAAAACTGTTTTTT. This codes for CASSEFGGTNEKLFF.